The clone carrying this TCR beta chain was counted only a few times. Antigen specificity is unknown. Unique molecular identifiers were affixed to single, distinct cDNA molecules. MiXCR was run by TCRdb on the 5' RACE reads, yielding one entry per CDR3 protein. Among 65,000 to 80,000 distinct CDR3 sequences listed, approximately 13% were seen once. V shed 6 bases, J shed 3 bases, and the junction held 6 bases outside the gene matches. Germline V gene lookup returns CDR1 KGHSH and CDR2 LQKENI. The CDR3 runs to 14 residues. The sample belongs to a study of early T cells in non-severe SARS-CoV-2 infection. Study information: Unpaired chains resulted from sequencing bulk RNA of unsorted whole blood. Notes on the study in general: Anti-spike CD8 specificities were favored by VDJdb matching, whose results missed private and CD4 specificities.

Sequencing was carried out using whole blood. The genes are TRBV18 and TRBJ2-7; 9 bases line up with TRBD2. The receptor was isolated from an adult who was a healthcare worker with PCR-confirmed SARS-CoV-2 infection or an uninfected control (not recorded which). The CDR3 loop is CASSAGGNYYEQYF. The CDR3 nucleotides are TGTGCCAGCTCGGCGGGGGGGAACTACTACGAGCAGTACTTC.